Included here is one T cell receptor (beta chain) sequence, with context. The sample comes from a study of cytomegalovirus exposure and HLA in healthy donors. PCR involved 60 Vbeta and 13 Jbeta primers. The data were produced by immunoSEQ multiplex PCR, yet TCRdb's version contains in-frame clones alone and is incomplete. The sample contains about 140,000 clones, roughly two thirds of which appear only once. Not recorded for this donor was the CMV serostatus. The sample was PBMCs. The receptor comes from a human donor in good health.

The CDR3 coding sequence is TGTGCCAGCAGTGCCCTACCCGGGACAGGGATGACCCAGTACTTC. This encodes CASSALPGTGMTQYF. The chain couples TRBV6-1 to TRBJ2-5, with 9 bases identical to TRBD1. The CDR3 is made up of 15 amino acids. Germline V gene sequence: CDR1 MNHNS, CDR2 SASEGT. The V gene end was trimmed by 4 bases and the J gene end by 7 bases; junction bases not matched to a gene: 10.